This T cell receptor beta chain was captured in a study of sequential checkpoint blockade in melanoma. Regarding treatment: randomized to nivolumab then ipilimumab (arm A) or the reverse (arm B). DNA-damaging chemotherapy had not been given to any patient beforehand. J gave up 3 bases and V 0 bases, and 2 bases lay outside the gene matches. Germline values: CDR1 SGHNT, CDR2 YYREEE (reference sequence). This CDR3 has 14 residues. Only in-frame clones appear in the TCRdb table, and some are missing; sequencing was by immunoSEQ multiplex PCR. The sample contains approximately 37,000 clones, almost 85% of which appear only once.

This receptor was taken from a human donor with melanoma. Sequences were derived from CD8+ T cells sorted from blood (inferred from file names), sampled from a patient given nivolumab and ipilimumab in sequence. The genes are TRBV5-4 and TRBJ1-2, with 7 bases aligning to TRBD1. The CDR3 DNA reads TGTGCCAGCAGCTTGGACGGGACAGACTATGGCTACACCTTC. Translating gives CASSLDGTDYGYTF.